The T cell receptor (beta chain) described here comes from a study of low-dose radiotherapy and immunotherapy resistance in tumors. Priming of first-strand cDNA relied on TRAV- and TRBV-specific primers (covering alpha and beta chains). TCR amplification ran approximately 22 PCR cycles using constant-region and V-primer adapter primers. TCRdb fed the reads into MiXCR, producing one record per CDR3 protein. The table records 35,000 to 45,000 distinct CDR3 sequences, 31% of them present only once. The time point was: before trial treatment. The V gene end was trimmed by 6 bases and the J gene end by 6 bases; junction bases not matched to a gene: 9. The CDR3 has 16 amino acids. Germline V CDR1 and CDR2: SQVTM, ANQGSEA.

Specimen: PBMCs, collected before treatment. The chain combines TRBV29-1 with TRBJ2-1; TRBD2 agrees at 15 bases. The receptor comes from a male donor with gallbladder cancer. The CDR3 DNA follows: TGCAGCGTCGCGAGGACTAGCGGGAGGGCAGTCAATGAGCAGTTCTTC. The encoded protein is CSVARTSGRAVNEQFF.